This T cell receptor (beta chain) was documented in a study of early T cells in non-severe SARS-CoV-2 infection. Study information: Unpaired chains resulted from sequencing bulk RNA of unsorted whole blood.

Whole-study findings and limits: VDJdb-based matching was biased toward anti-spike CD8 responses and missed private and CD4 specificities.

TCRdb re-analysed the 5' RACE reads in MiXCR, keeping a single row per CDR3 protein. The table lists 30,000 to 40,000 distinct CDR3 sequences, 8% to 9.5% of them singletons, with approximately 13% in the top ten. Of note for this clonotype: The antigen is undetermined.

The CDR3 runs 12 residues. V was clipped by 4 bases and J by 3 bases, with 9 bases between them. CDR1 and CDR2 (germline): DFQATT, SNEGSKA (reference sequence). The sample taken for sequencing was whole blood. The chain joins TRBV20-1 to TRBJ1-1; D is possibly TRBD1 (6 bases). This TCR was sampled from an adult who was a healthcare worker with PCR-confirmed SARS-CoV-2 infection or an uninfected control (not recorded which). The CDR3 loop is CSAIRGYTEAFF. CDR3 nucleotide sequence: TGCAGTGCTATCAGGGGATACACTGAAGCTTTCTTT.